The T cell receptor (beta chain) described here comes from a study of blood T cells in healthy people across ages. Study background: Through template switching, about one barcoded beta molecule was captured per two T cells, as measured in model experiments. Regarding the study as a whole: With unsorted PBMCs, a conclusive comparison of naive versus antigen-experienced cells was not possible. A roughly linear fall in TCR beta diversity per million T cells was seen with increasing age.

This CDR3 region has 16 residues. CDR1 is LGHNT, CDR2 FRNRAP, per germline. V was pared by 4 bases and J by 9 bases, with 12 bases of the junction left unmatched. Details on this clonotype: Antigen specificity is unknown.

A J-beta primer mix and a sample-barcoded 5' primer were used in a second PCR of roughly 6 to 12 cycles. Each cDNA molecule was tagged by a template-switch adaptor with 12 random nucleotides. Via MiXCR, TCRdb re-called the 5' RACE reads, giving one row per CDR3 protein. The table lists hundreds of thousands of distinct CDR3 sequences, 29% of them singletons, with 15% to 20% in the top ten. The clonotype comes from a woman older than 75 in good health. The sample comprised blood. The V gene is TRBV12-5, the J gene TRBJ2-1; 10 nucleotides line up with TRBD1. CDR3 loop: CASGSTRDRGAVEQFF. The CDR3 region has the DNA TGTGCTAGTGGTTCCACTAGGGACAGGGGTGCGGTTGAGCAGTTCTTC.